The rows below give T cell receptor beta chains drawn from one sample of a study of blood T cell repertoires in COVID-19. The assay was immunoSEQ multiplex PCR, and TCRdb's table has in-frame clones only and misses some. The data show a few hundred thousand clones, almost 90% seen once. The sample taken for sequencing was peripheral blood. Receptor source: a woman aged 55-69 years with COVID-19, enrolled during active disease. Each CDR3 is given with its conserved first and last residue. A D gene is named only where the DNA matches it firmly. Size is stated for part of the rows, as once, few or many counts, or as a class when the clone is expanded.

CASSPQTGGEKLFF	TGTGCCAGCAGCCCTCAGACCGGAGGTGAAAAACTGTTTTTT	TRBV5-4	-	TRBJ1-4	-
CASSPNGQGLTGELFF	TGTGCCAGTAGTCCTAACGGGCAGGGGTTAACCGGGGAGCTGTTTTTT	TRBV19	-	TRBJ2-2	-
CASSRLGGQGANQPQHF	TGTGCCAGCTCTCGGTTGGGCGGACAGGGCGCCAATCAGCCCCAGCATTTT	TRBV18	TRBD1	TRBJ1-5	-
CASSLFPEPGSEQFF	TGTGCCAGCAGCTTATTCCCAGAGCCGGGTTCGGAGCAGTTCTTC	TRBV7-3	-	TRBJ2-1	-
CASSSRLGANSPLHF	TGTGCCAGCAGCTCCCGTTTAGGGGCCAATTCACCCCTCCACTTT	TRBV5-4	-	TRBJ1-6	-
CASSTDRGSKLFF	TGTGCCAGTAGTACTGACAGGGGGAGCAAACTGTTTTTT	TRBV19	TRBD1	TRBJ1-4	-
CASITEGSNGYTF	TGTGCCAGCATAACGGAAGGGAGTAATGGCTACACCTTC	TRBV6-6	-	TRBJ1-2	-
CASSQADSTNTGELFF	TGTGCCAGCAGCCAAGCGGACAGCACGAACACCGGGGAGCTGTTTTTT	TRBV3-1/TRBV3-2	-	TRBJ2-2	once
CASSHASGVNQPQHF	TGTGCCAGCAGCCATGCCTCAGGGGTAAATCAGCCCCAGCATTTT	TRBV3-1/TRBV3-2	-	TRBJ1-5	-
CATSNPGTGAFGYTF	TGTGCCACCTCAAACCCCGGGACAGGGGCTTTTGGCTACACCTTC	TRBV7-6	TRBD1	TRBJ1-2	-
CASSYRRAATNEKLFF	TGTGCCAGCAGTTACCGGAGGGCAGCAACTAATGAAAAACTGTTTTTT	TRBV6-5	-	TRBJ1-4	-
CASVWDRGSYEQYF	TGTGCTAGTGTTTGGGACAGGGGGTCTTACGAGCAGTACTTC	TRBV12-5	TRBD1	TRBJ2-7	-
CASSLNGQGREKLFF	TGTGCCAGCAGCTTGAACGGACAGGGTCGTGAAAAACTGTTTTTT	TRBV5-6	TRBD1	TRBJ1-4	once
CSARDDQPQHF	TGCAGTGCTAGAGACGATCAGCCCCAGCATTTT	TRBV20-1	-	TRBJ1-5	-
CASSLGQAKGYTF	TGCGCCAGCAGCTTGGGCCAGGCGAAGGGCTACACCTTC	TRBV5-1	-	TRBJ1-2	-
CATSDPLGSRGYGYTF	TGTGCCACCAGTGATCCCCTGGGGTCCCGGGGCTATGGCTACACCTTC	TRBV24-1	-	TRBJ1-2	-
CASSYSTGVETQYF	TGTGCCAGCAGTTACTCGACAGGGGTAGAGACCCAGTACTTC	TRBV6-8	TRBD1	TRBJ2-5	-
CASKAGNTEAFF	TGTGCCAGCAAGGCGGGCAACACTGAAGCTTTCTTT	TRBV2	-	TRBJ1-1	-
CASSLAPDTEAFF	TGCGCCAGCAGCTTGGCCCCTGACACTGAAGCTTTCTTT	TRBV5-1	-	TRBJ1-1	-
CASSEDISLTDTQYF	TGTGCCAGCAGTGAGGACATTAGTCTCACAGATACGCAGTATTTT	TRBV25-1	-	TRBJ2-3	-
CASSLEGRELITDTQYF	TGCGCCAGCAGCTTGGAGGGGAGGGAGCTAATCACAGATACGCAGTATTTT	TRBV5-1	TRBD2	TRBJ2-3	-
CASSGQGSGRAGELFF	TGTGCCAGCAGTGGACAGGGTTCGGGGAGGGCCGGGGAGCTGTTTTTT	TRBV6-6	-	TRBJ2-2	-
CASSLETGEGEAFF	TGCGCCAGCAGCTTGGAGACAGGGGAAGGTGAAGCTTTCTTT	TRBV5-1	TRBD1	TRBJ1-1	-
CASSLTGGSGQPQHF	TGCGCCAGCAGCTTAACAGGGGGCTCAGGTCAGCCCCAGCATTTT	TRBV5-1	TRBD1	TRBJ1-5	few
CASSGDSPLHF	TGTGCCAGCTCGGGCGATTCACCCCTCCACTTT	TRBV18	-	TRBJ1-6	-
CASSLGGRVAFF	TGTGCCAGCAGCCTAGGGGGCCGAGTGGCTTTCTTT	TRBV7-2	TRBD1	TRBJ1-1	-
CATRQAMNTEAFF	TGTGCCACCCGACAGGCGATGAACACTGAAGCTTTCTTT	TRBV11-2	-	TRBJ1-1	-
CASSFRGSNQPQHF	TGTGCCAGCAGCTTCAGGGGGAGCAATCAGCCCCAGCATTTT	TRBV5-4	TRBD1	TRBJ1-5	-
CASSTNSITAFF	TGTGCCAGCAGTACAAACAGCATTACGGCTTTCTTT	TRBV2	-	TRBJ1-1	-
CASSTQGLGSPLHF	TGTGCCAGTAGTACACAGGGGCTGGGTTCACCCCTCCACTTT	TRBV19	TRBD1	TRBJ1-6	-
CASSQSDRSPNYGYTF	TGCGCCAGCAGCCAATCCGACAGGTCCCCTAACTATGGCTACACCTTC	TRBV4-1	-	TRBJ1-2	-
CATTGSSYNEQFF	TGTGCCACCACGGGGAGCTCCTACAATGAGCAGTTCTTC	TRBV15	-	TRBJ2-1	-
CASHTGTGSDGYTF	TGCGCCAGTCATACCGGGACAGGGTCCGATGGCTACACCTTC	TRBV5-1	TRBD1	TRBJ1-2	-
CASSQETLAGFYNEQFF	TGCGCCAGCAGCCAAGAAACCCTAGCGGGTTTCTACAATGAGCAGTTCTTC	TRBV4-1	TRBD2	TRBJ2-1	-
CASSLTLNTGELFF	TGTGCCAGCAGCTTAACTCTCAACACCGGGGAGCTGTTTTTT	TRBV7-2	-	TRBJ2-2	-
CASSQEGLAGAFSNEQFF	TGTGCCAGCAGCCAAGAAGGCCTAGCGGGAGCCTTTTCGAATGAGCAGTTCTTC	TRBV3-1/TRBV3-2	TRBD2	TRBJ2-1	-
CASSTRAMTVGETQYF	TGCGCCAGCAGCACACGAGCGATGACAGTTGGGGAGACCCAGTACTTC	TRBV5-1	-	TRBJ2-5	once
CASSVQSTGPSGNTIYF	TGTGCCAGCAGTGTCCAATCGACAGGGCCCTCTGGAAACACCATATATTTT	TRBV6-4	TRBD1	TRBJ1-3	-
CASSSQGPSGTGELFF	TGTGCCAGCAGTTCCCAGGGGCCCTCGGGCACCGGGGAGCTGTTTTTT	TRBV6-4	-	TRBJ2-2	-
CASSVGTGDYGYTF	TGTGCCAGCAGCGTTGGGACAGGCGACTATGGCTACACCTTC	TRBV9	TRBD1	TRBJ1-2	-
CASSLGGASPLHF	TGCGCCAGCAGCTTGGGTGGAGCTTCACCCCTCCACTTT	TRBV5-1	-	TRBJ1-6	-
CASSEALTDQFLF	TGTGCCAGCAGTGAAGCCTTGACAGATCAATTCCTTTTT	TRBV6-1	-	TRBJ1-1	-
CASSLRSRQETQYF	TGTGCCAGCAGCTTAAGGTCTAGACAAGAGACCCAGTACTTC	TRBV7-2	-	TRBJ2-5	-
CASSQGGGLAANTGELFF	TGTGCCAGCAGCCAAGGGGGCGGACTAGCGGCAAACACCGGGGAGCTGTTTTTT	TRBV4-2	TRBD2	TRBJ2-2	-
CASSLGVGPANEKLFF	TGCGCCAGCAGCTTGGGCGTGGGGCCGGCTAATGAAAAACTGTTTTTT	TRBV5-1	-	TRBJ1-4	-
CASSLQTSGQFF	TGTGCCAGCAGCCTGCAGACTAGCGGACAGTTCTTC	TRBV9	TRBD2	TRBJ2-1	once
CASSVGLAEHNEQFF	TGTGCCAGCAGCGTAGGGCTAGCGGAGCACAATGAGCAGTTCTTC	TRBV9	TRBD2	TRBJ2-1	-
CASSRTDRGHSPLHF	TGTGCCAGCAGCCGAACCGACAGGGGGCATTCACCCCTCCACTTT	TRBV6-2/TRBV6-3	TRBD1	TRBJ1-6	-
CASSQDRAGDEKLFF	TGCGCCAGCAGCCAAGATCGGGCAGGGGATGAAAAACTGTTTTTT	TRBV4-1	-	TRBJ1-4	few
CASSSPQGANTGELFF	TGTGCCAGCAGCTCCCCCCAGGGGGCGAACACCGGGGAGCTGTTTTTT	TRBV11-3	TRBD1	TRBJ2-2	-